Below are 5 T cell receptor beta chains sequenced from a single sample in a study of blood T cell repertoires in COVID-19. Sequenced by immunoSEQ multiplex PCR; TCRdb stores in-frame clones only, minus some. The data contain tens of thousands of clones, around nine tenths of them seen just once; the ten biggest clones take up 3.4%. Sequenced input: peripheral blood. Source of these receptors: a woman aged 45-65 years with COVID-19, enrolled during active disease.

The chain couples TRBV24-1 to TRBJ2-2; TRBD1 might be the D (5 bases). V dropped 1 base and J dropped 6 bases, with 14 bases sitting between them. The CDR3 covers 16 residues. Germline V gene data show CDR1 as KGHDR and CDR2 as SFDVKD. In nucleotides, the CDR3 is TGTGCCACCAGTGATTTTGCAGGGATTGGGGCCGGGGAGCTGTTTTTT. This sequence encodes CATSDFAGIGAGELFF.

The V gene is TRBV5-1, the J gene TRBJ1-4; TRBD1 is a possible D gene (6 bases). The germline V gene encodes CDR1 SGHRS and CDR2 YFSETQ. This CDR3 is 12 amino acids long. V lost 3 bases and J 8 bases, leaving 8 bases between the germline ends. The CDR3 DNA reads TGCGCCAGCAGCTCGCAGGGGGAAAAACTGTTTTTT. Encoded protein: CASSSQGEKLFF.

This sequence joins TRBV7-2 and TRBJ2-7; possible D gene TRBD2, 5 bases. Germline CDR1 reads SGHTA; CDR2 reads FQGNSA. The CDR3 consists of 13 residues. V lost 3 bases, J lost 3 bases, and 9 bases lay in between. The CDR3 sequence is CASSFRRDYEQYF. Here the CDR3 DNA reads TGTGCCAGCAGCTTCCGACGGGACTACGAGCAGTACTTC.

The chain uses TRBV7-2 and TRBJ1-2; TRBD1 agrees at 8 bases. This CDR3 has 15 amino acids. Losses at the gene ends were 5 bases for V and 7 bases for J; bases not matched to a gene: 12. CDR1 is SGHTA and CDR2 is FQGNSA in the germline V gene. The CDR3 spells CASSPYRGEGVGYTF. The CDR3 bases are TGTGCCAGCAGCCCCTACAGGGGGGAAGGGGTTGGCTACACCTTC.

This clone has just a few counts. This rearrangement joins TRBV10-1 to TRBJ1-1; D is unresolved. CDR3 length: 11 residues. CDR1 WNHNN and CDR2 SYGVQD come from the germline V gene (reference sequence). Trimming removed 9 bases from V and 7 bases from J, with 12 bases in between. The CDR3 region is CASRQPHEAFF. The CDR3 bases are TGCGCCAGTAGACAACCTCATGAAGCTTTCTTT.